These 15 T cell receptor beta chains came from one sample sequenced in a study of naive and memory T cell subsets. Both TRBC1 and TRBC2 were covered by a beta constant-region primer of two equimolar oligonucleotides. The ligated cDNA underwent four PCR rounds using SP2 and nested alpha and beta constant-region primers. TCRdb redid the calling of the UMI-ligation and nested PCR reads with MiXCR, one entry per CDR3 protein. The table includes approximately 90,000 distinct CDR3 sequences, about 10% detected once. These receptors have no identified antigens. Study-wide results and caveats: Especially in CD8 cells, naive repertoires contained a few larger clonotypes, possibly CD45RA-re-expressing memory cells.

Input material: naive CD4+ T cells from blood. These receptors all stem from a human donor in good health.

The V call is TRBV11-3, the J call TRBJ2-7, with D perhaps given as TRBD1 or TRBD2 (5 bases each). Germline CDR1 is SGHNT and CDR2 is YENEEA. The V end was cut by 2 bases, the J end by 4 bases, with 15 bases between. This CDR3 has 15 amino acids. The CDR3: CASSLQGPWSYEQYF. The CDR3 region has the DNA TGTGCCAGCAGCTTACAGGGACCTTGGAGTTACGAGCAGTACTTC.

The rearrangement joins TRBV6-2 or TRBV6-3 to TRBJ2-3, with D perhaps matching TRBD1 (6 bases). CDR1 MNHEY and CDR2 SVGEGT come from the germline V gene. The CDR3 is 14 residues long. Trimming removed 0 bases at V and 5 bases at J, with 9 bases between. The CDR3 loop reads CASSYSGAGDTQYF. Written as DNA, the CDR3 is TGTGCCAGCAGTTACTCGGGGGCCGGAGATACGCAGTATTTT.

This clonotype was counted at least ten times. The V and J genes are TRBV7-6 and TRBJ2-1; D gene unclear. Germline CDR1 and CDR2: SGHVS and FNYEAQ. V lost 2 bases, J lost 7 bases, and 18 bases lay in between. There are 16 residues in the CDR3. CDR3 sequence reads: CASSLLLAASGNEQFF. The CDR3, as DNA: TGTGCCAGCAGCTTATTACTCGCGGCCTCTGGTAATGAGCAGTTCTTC.

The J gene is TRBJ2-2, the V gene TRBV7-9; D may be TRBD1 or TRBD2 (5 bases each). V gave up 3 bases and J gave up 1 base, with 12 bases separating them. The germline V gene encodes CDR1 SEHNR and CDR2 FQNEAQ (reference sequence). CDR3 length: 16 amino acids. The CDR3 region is CASSFQGTVNTGELFF. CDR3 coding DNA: TGTGCCAGCAGCTTCCAAGGGACGGTGAACACCGGGGAGCTGTTTTTT.

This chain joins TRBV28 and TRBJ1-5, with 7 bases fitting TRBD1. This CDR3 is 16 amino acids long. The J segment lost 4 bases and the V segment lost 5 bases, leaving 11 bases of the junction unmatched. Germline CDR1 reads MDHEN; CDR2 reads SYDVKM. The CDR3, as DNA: TGTGCCAGCAGTCTAACAGGGGCAGGACTGAATCAGCCCCAGCATTTT. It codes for CASSLTGAGLNQPQHF.

DNA of the CDR3: TGTGCCAGCAGTGATGATGGACGGGGGGCTATCTACAATGAGCAGTTCTTC. This encodes CASSDDGRGAIYNEQFF. The chain employs TRBV6-1 and TRBJ2-1, with D tentatively TRBD2 (7 bases). The CDR3 is 17 amino acids. In germline, CDR1 is MNHNS, CDR2 SASEGT. Trimming left V 3 bases short and J 3 bases short, with 18 bases between.

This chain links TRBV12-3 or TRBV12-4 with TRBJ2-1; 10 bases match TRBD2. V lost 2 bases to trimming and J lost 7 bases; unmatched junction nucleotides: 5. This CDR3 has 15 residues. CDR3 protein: CASSLLAGVENEQFF. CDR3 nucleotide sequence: TGTGCCAGCAGTTTACTAGCGGGAGTAGAAAATGAGCAGTTCTTC.

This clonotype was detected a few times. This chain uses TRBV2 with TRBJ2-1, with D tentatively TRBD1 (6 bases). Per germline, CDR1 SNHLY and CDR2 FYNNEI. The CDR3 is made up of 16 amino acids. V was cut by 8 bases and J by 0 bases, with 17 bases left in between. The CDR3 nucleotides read TGTGCCAGCCGAACCCAGGGGACCCTCTCCTACAATGAGCAGTTCTTC. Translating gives CASRTQGTLSYNEQFF.

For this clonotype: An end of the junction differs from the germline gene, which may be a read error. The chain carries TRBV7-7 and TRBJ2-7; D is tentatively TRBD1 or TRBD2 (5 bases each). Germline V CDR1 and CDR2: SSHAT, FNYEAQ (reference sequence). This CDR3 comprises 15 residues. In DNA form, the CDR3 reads TGTGCTAGCAGCTTACGGGCCGGGGACCCCTACGAGCAGTACTTC. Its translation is CASSLRAGDPYEQYF.

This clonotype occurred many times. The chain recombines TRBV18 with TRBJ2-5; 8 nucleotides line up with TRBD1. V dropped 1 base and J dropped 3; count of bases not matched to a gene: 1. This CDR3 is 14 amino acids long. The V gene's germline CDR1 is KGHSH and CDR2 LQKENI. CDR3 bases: TGTGCCAGCTCACCACAGACAGGGGAAGAGACCCAGTACTTC. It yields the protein CASSPQTGEETQYF.

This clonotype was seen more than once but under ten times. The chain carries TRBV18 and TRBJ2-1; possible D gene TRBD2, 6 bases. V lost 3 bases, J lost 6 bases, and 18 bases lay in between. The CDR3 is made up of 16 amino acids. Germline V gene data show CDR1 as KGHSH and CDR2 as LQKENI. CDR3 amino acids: CASSPPSGEIRNEQFF. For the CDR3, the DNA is TGTGCCAGCTCACCGCCCTCGGGGGAAATTCGCAATGAGCAGTTCTTC. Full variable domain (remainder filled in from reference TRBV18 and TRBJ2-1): NAGVMQNPRHLVRRRGQEARLRCSPMKGHSHVYWYRQLPEEGLKFMVYLQKENIIDESGMPKERFSAEFPKEGPSILRIQQVVRGDSAAYFCASSPPSGEIRNEQFFGPGTRLTVL.

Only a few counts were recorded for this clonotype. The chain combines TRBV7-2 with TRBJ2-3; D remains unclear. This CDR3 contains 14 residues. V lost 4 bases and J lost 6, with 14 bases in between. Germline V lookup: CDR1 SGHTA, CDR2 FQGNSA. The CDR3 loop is CASSYILGRDTQYF. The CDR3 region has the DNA TGTGCCAGCAGCTACATCCTCGGCAGGGATACGCAGTATTTT. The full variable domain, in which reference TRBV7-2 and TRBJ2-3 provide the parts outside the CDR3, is GAGVSQSPSNKVTEKGKDVELRCDPISGHTALYWYRQSLGQGLEFLIYFQGNSAPDKSGLPSDRFSAERTGGSVSTLTIQRTQQEDSAVYLCASSYILGRDTQYFGPGTRLTVL.

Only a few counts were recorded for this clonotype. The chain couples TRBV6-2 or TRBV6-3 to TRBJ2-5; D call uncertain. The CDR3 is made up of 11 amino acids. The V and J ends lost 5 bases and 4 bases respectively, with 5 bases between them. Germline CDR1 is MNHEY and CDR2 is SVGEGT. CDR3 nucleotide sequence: TGTGCCAGCAGTACCACAGAGACCCAGTACTTC. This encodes CASSTTETQYF.

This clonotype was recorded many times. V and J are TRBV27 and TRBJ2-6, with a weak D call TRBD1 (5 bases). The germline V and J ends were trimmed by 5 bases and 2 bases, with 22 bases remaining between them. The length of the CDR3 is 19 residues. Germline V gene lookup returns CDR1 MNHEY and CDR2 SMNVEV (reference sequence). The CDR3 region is CASSPAMVTRGTGANVLTF. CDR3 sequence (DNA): TGTGCCAGCAGTCCCGCAATGGTAACAAGGGGAACTGGGGCCAACGTCCTGACTTTC.

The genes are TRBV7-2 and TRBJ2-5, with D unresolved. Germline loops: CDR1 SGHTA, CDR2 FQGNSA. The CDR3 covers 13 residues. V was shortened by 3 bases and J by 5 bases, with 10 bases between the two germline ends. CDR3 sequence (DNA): TGTGCCAGCAGCTTTAACTCCGGGGAGACCCAGTACTTC. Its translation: CASSFNSGETQYF.